The 32 T cell receptor beta chains given below trace back to one sample, sequenced in a study of OX40 agonist ivuxolimab in advanced cancers. Profiled with immunoSEQ multiplex PCR; TCRdb holds only in-frame clones, not every one. The table records about 82,000 clones, roughly 80% of them present only once. Source: CD4+ or CD8+ T cells sorted from blood, taken in a trial of the OX40 agonist ivuxolimab. All receptors come from an adult with an advanced solid tumor such as melanoma, head and neck, liver or kidney cancer.

The rearrangement links TRBV18 to TRBJ2-1; 10 positions agree with TRBD1. CDR3 length: 15 amino acids. V lost 3 bases, J lost 3 bases, and 2 bases stayed unmatched. Per the germline V gene, CDR1 is KGHSH and CDR2 is LQKENI. This CDR3 is CASSPGQGFYNEQFF. CDR3 in DNA: TGTGCCAGCTCACCGGGACAGGGGTTCTACAATGAGCAGTTCTTC.

The chain uses TRBV7-2 and TRBJ1-6; no clear D. This CDR3 is built from 13 residues. V was trimmed by 5 bases and J by 10 bases, leaving 12 bases between them. The germline V gene has CDR1 SGHTA and CDR2 FQGNSA. CDR3 residues: CASSDRTGSPLHF. The CDR3 coding sequence is TGTGCCAGCAGCGACCGGACCGGGTCACCCCTCCACTTT.

This clone was seen just once. V and J are TRBV6-6 and TRBJ2-2; D may be TRBD1 (6 bases). Between the trimmed V and J ends, which lost 6 bases and 7 bases, there was a span of 21 bases. Germline lookup yields CDR1 MNHNY and CDR2 SVGAGI (reference sequence). This CDR3 has 16 amino acids. The CDR3 region has the DNA TGTGCCAGCAGCCTCTCACAGGGTTGGCGCAACGGGGAGCTGTTTTTT. It encodes CASSLSQGWRNGELFF.

CDR3: CASSLAAGLANEKLFF. CDR3 DNA: TGTGCCAGCAGCTTGGCCGCGGGGTTGGCTAATGAAAAACTGTTTTTT. V is TRBV5-4 and J is TRBJ1-4; D unresolved. CDR1 is SGHNT and CDR2 is YYREEE in the germline V gene (reference sequence). The ends were cut back, 0 bases at V and 3 bases at J, with 12 bases in the middle. The CDR3 totals 16 residues.

The chain employs TRBV6-5 and TRBJ2-7, with D possibly being TRBD1 (5 bases). CDR3 length equals 14 residues. Germline V gene lookup returns CDR1 MNHEY and CDR2 SVGAGI. V dropped 4 bases and J dropped 3 bases, with 13 bases sitting between them. The CDR3 is CASSSDSQIYEQYF. The DNA for the CDR3 is TGTGCCAGCAGTTCCGACAGTCAAATCTACGAGCAGTACTTC.

The chain employs TRBV6-1 and TRBJ2-7; tentative D call: TRBD1 (6 bases). From germline, CDR1 is MNHNS and CDR2 SASEGT. Trimming left V 10 bases short and J 3 bases short, with 19 bases between. This CDR3 comprises 14 residues. CDR3 DNA: TGTGCCACCGTTGTCCGGGACATCCGCTACGAGCAGTACTTC. Its translation: CATVVRDIRYEQYF.

This clone was seen only once. This chain joins TRBV30 and TRBJ1-6; D possibly corresponds to TRBD1 (6 bases). This CDR3 is built from 14 residues. The V end was cut by 1 base, the J end by 7 bases, with 11 bases between. Germline CDR1 reads GTSNPN; CDR2 reads SVGIG (reference sequence). CDR3: CAWSGTALNSPLHF. In DNA form, the CDR3 reads TGTGCCTGGAGTGGGACAGCTCTCAATTCACCCCTCCACTTT.

This sequence joins TRBV18 and TRBJ2-5, with 9 bases lining up with TRBD1. From germline, CDR1 is KGHSH and CDR2 LQKENI. The CDR3 extends over 13 amino acids. The J segment lost 5 bases and the V segment lost 3 bases, leaving 1 base of the junction unmatched. The CDR3 protein is CASSPGQGETQYF. CDR3 DNA: TGTGCCAGCTCACCCGGACAGGGGGAGACCCAGTACTTC. Full variable domain (missing parts from reference TRBV18 and TRBJ2-5): NAGVMQNPRHLVRRRGQEARLRCSPMKGHSHVYWYRQLPEEGLKFMVYLQKENIIDESGMPKERFSAEFPKEGPSILRIQQVVRGDSAAYFCASSPGQGETQYFGPGTRLLVL.

CDR3 protein: CASSLGGMGGGETQYF. In nucleotides, the CDR3 is TGTGCCAGCAGCTTAGGGGGAATGGGGGGCGGAGAGACCCAGTACTTC. The chain uses TRBV11-2 and TRBJ2-5, with D perhaps being TRBD1 or TRBD2 (6 bases each). Germline CDR1 is SGHAT and CDR2 is FQNNGV. V was trimmed by 1 base and J by 4 bases, leaving 16 bases between them. This CDR3 comprises 16 residues.

With regard to this clone: This CDR3 is also generated by other DNA sequences in the sample. The chain carries TRBV6-5 and TRBJ2-5; 9 bases agree with TRBD1. The CDR3 runs 15 residues. Looked up from germline, CDR1 is MNHEY and CDR2 is SVGAGI. V shed 2 bases and J 4 bases; nucleotides not matched to a gene: 5. CDR3 in DNA: TGTGCCAGCAGTTACGCTGGACAGGGGACAGAGACCCAGTACTTC. Protein product: CASSYAGQGTETQYF.

The V and J genes are TRBV19 and TRBJ2-7; D remains ambiguous. The CDR3 covers 14 residues. Germline V lookup: CDR1 LNHDA, CDR2 SQIVND (reference sequence). V lost 9 bases and J 0 bases, leaving 15 bases between the germline ends. The CDR3: CASRATHSSYEQYF. Written as DNA, the CDR3 is TGTGCCAGCCGAGCCACCCATAGCTCCTACGAGCAGTACTTC.

The CDR3 nucleotides are TGTGCCAGCAGTGAAGGGCTCGTGCGGGGCTACACCTTC. The encoded protein is CASSEGLVRGYTF. This rearrangement joins TRBV6-1 to TRBJ1-2, with D unresolved. The CDR3 totals 13 residues. Germline assignment: CDR1 MNHNS and CDR2 SASEGT. V was clipped by 1 base and J by 8 bases, with 11 bases between them.

This clone was found once. The chain employs TRBV6-1 and TRBJ1-2; D gene unclear. Trimming pared 6 bases from V and 3 bases from J, leaving 8 bases between. The CDR3 extends over 12 amino acids. Germline CDR1 MNHNS, CDR2 SASEGT. The CDR3 DNA reads TGTGCCAGCAGGGTCGGTGACTATGGCTACACCTTC. Its translation: CASRVGDYGYTF.

A single count supports this clone. The chain is built from TRBV28 and TRBJ1-1; D not resolved. Germline lookup yields CDR1 MDHEN and CDR2 SYDVKM. The CDR3 totals 14 residues. Deletions cut 7 bases from V and 1 base from J, with 13 bases between. The CDR3 sequence: CASTRAGKNTEAFF. CDR3 DNA: TGTGCCAGCACCCGGGCGGGAAAGAACACTGAAGCTTTCTTT.

This chain uses TRBV30 with TRBJ2-2; possibly TRBD1 or TRBD2 for D (5 bases each). Per the germline V gene, CDR1 is GTSNPN and CDR2 is SVGIG (reference sequence). There are 15 residues in the CDR3. Trimming pared 0 bases from V and 5 bases from J, leaving 13 bases between. This CDR3 is CAWSVGATGTGELFF. CDR3 nucleotides: TGTGCCTGGAGTGTTGGGGCCACGGGGACCGGGGAGCTGTTTTTT. The whole variable domain, filled in from reference TRBV30 and TRBJ2-2, reads SQTIHQWPATLVQPVGSPLSLECTVEGTSNPNLYWYRQAAGRGLQLLFYSVGIGQISSEVPQNLSASRPQDRQFILSSKKLLLSDSGFYLCAWSVGATGTGELFFGEGSRLTVL.

This clone was seen a single time. The chain uses TRBV7-2 and TRBJ1-5, with D perhaps TRBD1 (5 bases). This CDR3 spans 13 amino acids. V was pared by 5 bases and J by 7 bases, with 12 bases between. Per the germline V gene, CDR1 is SGHTA and CDR2 is FQGNSA. CDR3 nucleotides: TGTGCCAGCAGCCAAGACAGCGGGCAGCCCCAGCATTTT. It encodes CASSQDSGQPQHF.

The chain is built from TRBV7-9 and TRBJ2-5; 7 bases line up with TRBD2. V lost 1 base and J lost 5; bases outside the gene matches: 10. Looked up from germline, CDR1 is SEHNR and CDR2 is FQNEAQ (reference sequence). The length of the CDR3 is 16 residues. The CDR3 here is CASSLVMSGVRETQYF. The CDR3 DNA reads as TGTGCCAGCAGCTTAGTGATGAGCGGGGTACGGGAGACCCAGTACTTC.

This clone showed up just a few times. This chain uses TRBV7-9 with TRBJ2-3; TRBD1 might be the D (7 bases). CDR1 is SEHNR and CDR2 is FQNEAQ in the germline V gene (reference sequence). CDR3 length equals 14 residues. The V end was cut by 3 bases, the J end by 8 bases, with 15 bases between. As DNA, the CDR3 is TGTGCCAGCAGCTTGGGACAGACGCGGGGTACGCAGTATTTT. It yields the protein CASSLGQTRGTQYF.

The rearrangement joins TRBV5-8 to TRBJ2-7; D possibly matches TRBD1 or TRBD2 (5 bases each). The CDR3 is 13 residues long. Trimming removed 5 bases from V and 5 bases from J, with 14 bases in between. The germline CDR1 and CDR2 sequences are SGHTS and YDEGEE. CDR3 region: CASRGPYTHEQYF. The CDR3 DNA follows: TGTGCCAGCAGGGGACCTTATACCCACGAGCAGTACTTC.

The chain links TRBV6-5 to TRBJ2-5, with 8 bases lining up with TRBD1. The J call may be incorrect, as the DNA end agrees better with TRBJ2-7. Germline lookup yields CDR1 MNHEY and CDR2 SVGAGI. The CDR3 length is 13 residues. In DNA, the CDR3 is TGTGCCAGCAGCGGGACAGGCTCCTACGAGCAGTACTTC. Its protein is CASSGTGSYEQYF.

This clone was seen once. This sequence joins TRBV4-1 and TRBJ2-3; 8 nucleotides align to TRBD1. This CDR3 region has 15 residues. With V trimmed by 4 bases and J by 2 bases, 5 bases remained unmatched. Germline V CDR1 and CDR2: MGHRA, YSYEKL. CDR3 sequence: CASSLGQGDTDTQYF. The CDR3 coding sequence is TGCGCCAGCAGCCTCGGACAGGGCGACACAGATACGCAGTATTTT.

The V gene is TRBV5-6, the J gene TRBJ1-5; D gene uncertain. Germline V gene sequence: CDR1 SGHDT, CDR2 YYEEEE. Trimming left V 3 bases short and J 2 bases short, with 24 bases between. The CDR3 is 19 residues long. The CDR3 here is CASSSQGPRTVVGNQPQHF. DNA for the CDR3: TGTGCCAGCAGCTCCCAAGGACCTCGTACCGTAGTGGGCAATCAGCCCCAGCATTTT.

V and J are TRBV18 and TRBJ2-3; the D is unclear. The CDR3 length is 14 residues. CDR1 KGHSH and CDR2 LQKENI come from the germline V gene. Trimming took 6 bases from V and 3 from J, leaving 13 bases between them. This chain's CDR3 is CASSLAGRTDTQYF. CDR3 nucleotides: TGTGCCAGCTCTCTGGCAGGACGGACAGATACGCAGTATTTT.

The rearrangement uses TRBV5-1 and TRBJ1-3; D is unclear. V gave up 0 bases and J gave up 0 bases, with 7 bases separating them. CDR3 length: 15 residues. Per germline, CDR1 SGHRS and CDR2 YFSETQ. The CDR3 DNA reads TGCGCCAGCAGCTTGGAAAGCCCCTCTGGAAACACCATATATTTT. Protein product: CASSLESPSGNTIYF. Supplemented by reference TRBV5-1 and TRBJ1-3, the full variable domain reads KAGVTQTPRYLIKTRGQQVTLSCSPISGHRSVSWYQQTPGQGLQFLFEYFSETQRNKGNFPGRFSGRQFSNSRSEMNVSTLELGDSALYLCASSLESPSGNTIYFGEGSWLTVV.

The chain has TRBV11-2 and TRBJ2-7, with a possible D match to TRBD2 (5 bases). The V and J ends lost 5 bases and 0 bases respectively, with 14 bases between them. The CDR3 has 15 residues. The germline V gene encodes CDR1 SGHAT and CDR2 FQNNGV. The CDR3 spells CASSPAGSGSYEQYF. The CDR3 nucleotides read TGTGCCAGCAGCCCGGCGGGCAGTGGCTCCTACGAGCAGTACTTC.

The genes are TRBV9 and TRBJ1-6, with 7 bases fitting TRBD1. This CDR3 is built from 15 residues. Germline V gene data show CDR1 as SGDLS and CDR2 as YYNGEE. V shed 1 base and J 4 bases; nucleotides not matched to a gene: 2. The CDR3 sequence is CASSVQGQYNSPLHF. The CDR3 nucleotides read TGTGCCAGCAGCGTACAGGGACAGTATAATTCACCCCTCCACTTT.

The chain has TRBV7-9 and TRBJ1-4, with a tentative D call TRBD1 (6 bases). Trimming cost V 2 bases and J 0 bases, with 19 bases left between them. The CDR3 is 19 residues long. CDR1 and CDR2 (germline): SEHNR, FQNEAQ (reference sequence). The CDR3 bases are TGTGCCAGCAGCTTAAAACGGGGGCAGACAACCTCAACTAATGAAAAACTGTTTTTT. It is translated as CASSLKRGQTTSTNEKLFF.

The V call is TRBV11-2, the J call TRBJ1-4; D not certain. This CDR3 spans 13 amino acids. Trimming left V 1 base short and J 5 bases short, with 5 bases between. Germline assignment: CDR1 SGHAT and CDR2 FQNNGV. CDR3 bases: TGTGCCAGCAGCTTAGGGCGGAATGAAAAACTGTTTTTT. It specifies CASSLGRNEKLFF.

In this sample, this clone turned up once. The genes are TRBV2 and TRBJ2-3, with D tentatively TRBD2 (5 bases). The CDR3 covers 14 residues. CDR1 and CDR2 from the germline V gene are SNHLY and FYNNEI. The V and J ends lost 6 bases and 4 bases respectively, with 14 bases between them. The CDR3 loop is CASRMDWTPDTQYF. Here the CDR3 DNA reads TGTGCCAGCAGGATGGACTGGACCCCAGATACGCAGTATTTT.

CDR3 residues: CASSFSPATSSYEQYF. DNA of the CDR3: TGTGCCAGCAGCTTCTCTCCAGCGACGAGCTCCTACGAGCAGTACTTC. V is TRBV7-9 and J is TRBJ2-7; unclear D gene. V shed 3 bases and J shed 0 bases, with 15 bases lying between them. Germline lookup yields CDR1 SEHNR and CDR2 FQNEAQ (reference sequence). The CDR3 length is 16 residues.

The chain uses TRBV7-6 and TRBJ1-5, with D perhaps matching TRBD1 (6 bases). This CDR3 contains 16 residues. V gave up 7 bases and J gave up 0 bases, with 16 bases separating them. Per germline, CDR1 SGHVS and CDR2 FNYEAQ. The CDR3 nucleotides are TGTGCCAGCATTGCCAACAGGGAATTTAGCAATCAGCCCCAGCATTTT. Its translation is CASIANREFSNQPQHF.

The chain is built from TRBV13 and TRBJ1-5; the D is unclear. Between the trimmed V and J ends, which lost 5 bases and 1 base, there was a span of 21 bases. Per the germline V gene, CDR1 is PRHDT and CDR2 is FYEKMQ (reference sequence). The CDR3 extends over 18 amino acids. The CDR3, as DNA: TGTGCCAGCAGCCCTCCCTTTTGGGAGGCTTTGAGCAATCAGCCCCAGCATTTT. This translates into CASSPPFWEALSNQPQHF. Using reference TRBV13 and TRBJ1-5 for the parts outside the CDR3, the full variable domain is AAGVIQSPRHLIKEKRETATLKCYPIPRHDTVYWYQQGPGQDPQFLISFYEKMQSDKGSIPDRFSAQQFSDYHSELNMSSLELGDSALYFCASSPPFWEALSNQPQHFGDGTRLSIL.